This TCR beta chain was recorded in a study of blood T cell repertoires in COVID-19. Study overall: T cells, B-cell-depleted T cells, or PBMCs supplied cDNA or gDNA.

With 8 bases removed from V and 4 bases from J, the gap between germline ends came to 14 bases. The germline gives CDR1 KGHSH, CDR2 LQKENI. This CDR3 comprises 14 residues. Per the study methods: Counts of nucleated cells, estimated from reference gene primer amplification, were obtained. Repertoires were generated with immunoSEQ multiplex PCR, while TCRdb's copy carries only in-frame clones and drops some. Clonal size and the V and J genes are those of that table, whereas D and trimming came from the DNA. The repertoire has 250,000 to 300,000 clones, around 89% of them found once; the top ten carry under 10%. Participants came from some 26 US areas, aged roughly 18 to 89 years. The study assigned cohorts using participant-reported clinical history.

Input material: PBMCs or T cells enriched from blood (not recorded which). The genes are TRBV18 and TRBJ2-2; a possible D gene is TRBD2 (5 bases). The source is a man aged 35-49 years who had recovered from COVID-19. The CDR3 nucleotides are TGTGCCAGCCCCGTGAGGGCGGGCACCGGGGAGCTGTTTTTT. This encodes CASPVRAGTGELFF. The full variable domain, in which reference TRBV18 and TRBJ2-2 provide the parts outside the CDR3, is NAGVMQNPRHLVRRRGQEARLRCSPMKGHSHVYWYRQLPEEGLKFMVYLQKENIIDESGMPKERFSAEFPKEGPSILRIQQVVRGDSAAYFCASPVRAGTGELFFGEGSRLTVL.